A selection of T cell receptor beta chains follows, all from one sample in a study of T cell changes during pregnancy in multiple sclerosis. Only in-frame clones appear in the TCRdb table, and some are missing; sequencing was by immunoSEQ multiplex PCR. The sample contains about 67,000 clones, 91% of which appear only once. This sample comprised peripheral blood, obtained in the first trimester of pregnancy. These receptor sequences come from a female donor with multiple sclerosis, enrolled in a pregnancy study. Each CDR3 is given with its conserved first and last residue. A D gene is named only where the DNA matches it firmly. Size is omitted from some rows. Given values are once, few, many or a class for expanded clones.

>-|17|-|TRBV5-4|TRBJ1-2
CASSLVKITGPNYGYTF
TGTGCCAGCAGCTTGGTTAAGATAACAGGACCTAACTATGGCTACACCTTC
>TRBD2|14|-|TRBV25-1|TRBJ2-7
CASSEPLAGAGQYF
TGTGCCAGCAGTGAACCCCTAGCGGGAGCAGGACAGTACTTC
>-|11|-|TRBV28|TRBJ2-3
CASTYTDTQYF
TGTGCCAGCACTTACACAGATACGCAGTATTTT
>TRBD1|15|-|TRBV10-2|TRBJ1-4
CASSPGTGKGEKLFF
TGCGCCAGCAGCCCCGGGACAGGGAAAGGCGAAAAACTGTTTTTT
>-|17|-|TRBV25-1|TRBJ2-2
CASSEYSSGGNTGELFF
TGTGCCAGCAGTGAATATTCGTCCGGGGGGAACACCGGGGAGCTGTTTTTT
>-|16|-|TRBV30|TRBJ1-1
CAYLTPRHRENTEAFF
TGTGCCTACCTCACACCTCGGCACAGGGAGAACACTGAAGCTTTCTTT
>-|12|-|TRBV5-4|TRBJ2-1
CASSPYNNEQFF
TGTGCCAGCAGCCCGTACAACAATGAGCAGTTCTTC
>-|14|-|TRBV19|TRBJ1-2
CASSIRQVRSGYTF
TGTGCCAGTAGTATCCGACAGGTCCGGTCGGGCTACACCTTC
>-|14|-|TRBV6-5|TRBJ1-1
CASSSPAVNTEAFF
TGTGCCAGCAGTTCCCCCGCGGTGAACACTGAAGCTTTCTTT
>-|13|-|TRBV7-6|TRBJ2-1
CASSLDLYNEQFF
TGTGCCAGCAGCCTTGACTTATACAATGAGCAGTTCTTC
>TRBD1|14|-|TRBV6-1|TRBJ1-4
CASSGQGAREKLFF
TGTGCCAGCAGTGGGCAGGGGGCAAGGGAAAAACTGTTTTTT
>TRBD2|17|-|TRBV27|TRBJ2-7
CASSLARLAGGPYEQYF
TGTGCCAGCAGTTTAGCGAGACTAGCGGGAGGTCCCTACGAGCAGTACTTC
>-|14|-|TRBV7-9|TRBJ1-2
CASSLAPGTYGYTF
TGTGCCAGCAGCTTAGCGCCAGGAACTTATGGCTACACCTTC
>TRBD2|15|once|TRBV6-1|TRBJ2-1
CASSQIAGSYNEQFF
TGTGCCAGCAGTCAAATAGCGGGCTCCTACAATGAGCAGTTCTTC
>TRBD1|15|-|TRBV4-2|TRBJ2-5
CASSREQGAGETQYF
TGTGCCAGCAGCCGCGAACAGGGGGCAGGAGAGACCCAGTACTTC
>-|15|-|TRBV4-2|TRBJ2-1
CASSQARLAHNEQFF
TGTGCCAGCAGCCAAGCGCGGCTAGCCCACAATGAGCAGTTCTTC
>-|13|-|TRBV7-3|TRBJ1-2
CASSLSGFYGYTF
TGTGCCAGCAGCCTTTCGGGTTTCTATGGCTACACCTTC
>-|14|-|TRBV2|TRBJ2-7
CASSVSGNGHEQYF
TGTGCCAGCAGTGTTTCGGGGAACGGACACGAGCAGTACTTC
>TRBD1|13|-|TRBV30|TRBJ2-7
CAWSRGQTNEQYF
TGTGCCTGGAGTCGGGGACAGACTAACGAGCAGTACTTC
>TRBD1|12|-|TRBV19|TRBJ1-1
CASSPRQGGAFF
TGTGCCAGTAGCCCCCGACAGGGAGGCGCTTTCTTT
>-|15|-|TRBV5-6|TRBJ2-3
CASSLLGQTTDTQYF
TGTGCCAGCAGCTTACTAGGACAGACCACAGATACGCAGTATTTT
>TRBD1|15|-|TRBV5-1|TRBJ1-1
CASSSYGTVNTEAFF
TGCGCCAGCAGCTCGTACGGGACAGTGAACACTGAAGCTTTCTTT
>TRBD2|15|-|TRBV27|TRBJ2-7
CASSSLAGPSYEQYF
TGTGCCAGCAGTTCACTAGCGGGTCCCTCCTACGAGCAGTACTTC
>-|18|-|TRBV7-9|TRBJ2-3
CASSLVSPGGWNTDTQYF
TGTGCCAGCAGCTTAGTTTCCCCCGGCGGATGGAACACAGATACGCAGTATTTT
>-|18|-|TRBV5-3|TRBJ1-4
CARSSHYETGPTNEKLFF
TGTGCCAGAAGCTCACACTATGAGACAGGCCCAACTAATGAAAAACTGTTTTTT
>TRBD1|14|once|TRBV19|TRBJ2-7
CASAGGQGSYEQYF
TGTGCCAGTGCCGGGGGACAGGGCTCCTACGAGCAGTACTTC
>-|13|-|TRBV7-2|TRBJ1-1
CASSLNRNTEAFF
TGTGCCAGCAGCTTAAACAGGAACACTGAAGCTTTCTTT
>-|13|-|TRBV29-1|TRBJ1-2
CSVDPTVNYGYTF
TGCAGCGTTGACCCGACAGTGAACTATGGCTACACCTTC
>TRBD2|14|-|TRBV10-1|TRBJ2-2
CASSQLAGAGELFF
TGCGCCAGCAGTCAACTAGCGGGAGCCGGGGAGCTGTTTTTT
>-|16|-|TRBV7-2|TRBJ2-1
CASSLVRGGGYNEQFF
TGTGCCAGCAGCTTAGTCAGGGGCGGTGGCTACAATGAGCAGTTCTTC
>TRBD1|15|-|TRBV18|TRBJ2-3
CASSPPAGGRDTQYF
TGTGCCAGCTCACCTCCGGCAGGGGGCAGGGATACGCAGTATTTT
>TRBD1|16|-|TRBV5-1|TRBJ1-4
CASSLAAGGPNEKLFF
TGCGCCAGCAGCTTGGCGGCAGGGGGACCTAATGAAAAACTGTTTTTT
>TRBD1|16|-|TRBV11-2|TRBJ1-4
CASNNRGLIVWRKLFF
TGTGCCAGCAACAACAGGGGGCTCATTGTATGGCGAAAACTGTTTTTT
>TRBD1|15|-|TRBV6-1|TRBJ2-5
CASRTVGRGLETQYF
TGTGCCAGCAGAACGGTTGGCAGGGGGCTAGAGACCCAGTACTTC
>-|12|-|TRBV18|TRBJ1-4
CASSPGEEKLFF
TGTGCCAGCTCACCGGGAGAGGAAAAACTGTTTTTT
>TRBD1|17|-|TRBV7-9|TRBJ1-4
CASSPGTGGVGNEKLFF
TGTGCCAGCAGCCCCGGGACAGGGGGCGTCGGTAATGAAAAACTGTTTTTT
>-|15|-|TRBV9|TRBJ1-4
CASSVGLERGEKLFF
TGTGCCAGCAGCGTAGGATTGGAACGAGGGGAAAAACTGTTTTTT
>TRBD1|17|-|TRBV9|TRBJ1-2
CASGAGDRGEGYGGYTF
TGTGCCAGCGGTGCCGGAGACAGGGGAGAGGGCTATGGCGGCTACACCTTC
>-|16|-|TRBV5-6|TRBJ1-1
CAPALGGRSMNTEAFF
TGTGCCCCTGCTTTGGGCGGGCGATCCATGAACACTGAAGCTTTCTTT
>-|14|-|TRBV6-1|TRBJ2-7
CAILQWGKAYEQYF
TGTGCCATCCTGCAATGGGGCAAAGCCTACGAGCAGTACTTC
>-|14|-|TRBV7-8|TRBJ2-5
CASSPPGHGETQYF
TGTGCCAGCAGCCCACCGGGACATGGAGAGACCCAGTACTTC
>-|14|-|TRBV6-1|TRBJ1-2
CAITRGGTNYGYTF
TGTGCCATCACTAGGGGAGGAACTAACTATGGCTACACCTTC
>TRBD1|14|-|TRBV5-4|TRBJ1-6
CASSYDRGYSPLHF
TGTGCCAGCAGCTACGACAGGGGTTATTCACCCCTCCACTTT
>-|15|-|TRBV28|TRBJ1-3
CASSPSFNSGNTIYF
TGTGCCAGCAGCCCCTCTTTTAACTCTGGAAACACCATATATTTT
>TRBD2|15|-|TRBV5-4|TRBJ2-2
CASSTGGGLIGELFF
TGTGCCAGCAGCACCGGGGGGGGGCTAATCGGGGAGCTGTTTTTT
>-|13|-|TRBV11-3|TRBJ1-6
CASRAGPGSPLHF
TGTGCCAGCCGGGCAGGGCCCGGTTCACCCCTCCACTTT
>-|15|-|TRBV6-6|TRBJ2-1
CASTNSRDAYNEQFF
TGTGCCAGCACCAATAGCAGGGATGCCTACAATGAGCAGTTCTTC
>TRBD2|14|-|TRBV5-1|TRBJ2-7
CASSYGRGGYEQYF
TGCGCCAGCAGCTACGGGAGGGGCGGCTACGAGCAGTACTTC
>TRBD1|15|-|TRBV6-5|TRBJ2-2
CASSHRGQYTGELFF
TGTGCCAGCAGCCACAGGGGGCAGTACACCGGGGAGCTGTTTTTT
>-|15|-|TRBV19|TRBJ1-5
CASSLREKVGQPQHF
TGTGCCAGTAGTCTCAGGGAAAAGGTTGGTCAGCCCCAGCATTTT
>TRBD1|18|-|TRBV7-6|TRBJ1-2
CASSLGTGGQGPNYGYTF
TGTGCCAGCAGCTTAGGAACGGGCGGACAGGGTCCTAACTATGGCTACACCTTC
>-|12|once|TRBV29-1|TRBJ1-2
CSVEGDNYGYTF
TGCAGCGTTGAGGGAGACAACTATGGCTACACCTTC
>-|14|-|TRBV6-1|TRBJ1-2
CASSLETADTGYTF
TGTGCCAGCAGCCTTGAAACTGCGGACACGGGCTACACCTTC
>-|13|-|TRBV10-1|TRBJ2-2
CASSLEGAGELFF
TGCGCCAGCAGCCTGGAAGGGGCCGGGGAGCTGTTTTTT